This note documents a single T cell receptor beta chain sequence. This record belongs to a study of shared clonotypes between healthy human individuals. This CDR3 comprises 11 residues. Germline-derived CDR1 and CDR2 are LGHNT and FRNRAP. Between the trimmed V and J ends, which lost 5 bases and 7 bases, there was a span of 6 bases. The protocol was immunoSEQ multiplex PCR, while the TCRdb copy is restricted to in-frame clones and leaves out a portion. This table has about 690,000 clones, less than 95% appearing once. Every donor, a Caucasian adult, lived in Nashville, Tennessee. This TCR was recovered from a man aged 18-30 years in good health. Some clones in this sample may be carry-over from other donors' samples. The sample taken for sequencing was memory CD8+ T cells from PBMCs. The subset denotes: CD45RO+ cells pooled with CCR7-negative TemRA cells. The chain recombines TRBV12-5 with TRBJ2-1; D not certain. The CDR3 coding sequence is TGTGCTAGTGGTGGAGCGAATGAGCAGTTCTTC. Translated, it gives CASGGANEQFF.